This TCR beta chain came from a study of T cells in Graves' hyperthyroidism and ophthalmopathy. Study context: Blood was drawn when the patient was first diagnosed and still untreated.

The CDR3 is made up of 11 amino acids. The germline V gene has CDR1 SGHRS and CDR2 YFSETQ. This clonotype came up many times. An end of the junction differs from the germline gene, which may be a read error. Graves' hyperthyroidism qualified as stable when ophthalmopathy did not progress within 18 months. Patients showing uncontrolled infection, other autoimmune disease, pregnancy or lactation were ineligible. Using RNA transcripts as the source, TCR beta CDR3 regions were amplified. TCR CDR3 regions were first amplified by RT-PCR with HTBI primers. TCRdb re-called the multiplex PCR reads with MiXCR, one entry per CDR3 protein. The sample records some 620,000 distinct CDR3 sequences, about 17% being singletons.

The chain uses TRBV5-1 and TRBJ1-2; D remains unclear. This TCR was sampled from a young woman with Graves' hyperthyroidism. Sequenced: blood. The CDR3 loop is CASSLEGGYTF. CDR3 nucleotides: TGTGCCAGCAGTTTAGAGGGAGGCTACACCTTC.